The rows below give T cell receptor beta chains drawn from one sample of a study of cytomegalovirus exposure and HLA in healthy donors. Using immunoSEQ multiplex PCR, the repertoire was profiled, and TCRdb retains in-frame clones only, with some absent. The sample includes some 190,000 clones, about four fifths of them seen just once. Material for sequencing was PBMCs. The receptors here all came from a woman aged 45 to 65 in good health and CMV-seronegative. CDR3s include the opening cysteine and the closing phenylalanine or tryptophan. A D gene is named only where the DNA matches it firmly. A clone size is listed for some rows: how often the clone was seen (once, few, many), or a class if it is expanded.

.	TRBV7-2	few	TRBJ1-3	CASSSIRSSGNTIYF	TGTGCCAGCAGCTCCATCCGGTCCTCTGGAAACACCATATATTTT
TRBD1	TRBV7-2	.	TRBJ2-3	CASSLAPGQGKDTQYF	TGTGCCAGCAGCTTAGCCCCGGGACAGGGGAAGGATACGCAGTATTTT
TRBD2	TRBV18	.	TRBJ2-7	CASSPRGLAGEEEQYF	TGTGCCAGCTCACCACGGGGACTAGCGGGAGAGGAGGAGCAGTACTTC
TRBD2	TRBV19	few	TRBJ2-1	CASSASASGSMNEQFF	TGTGCCAGTAGTGCTTCAGCTAGCGGGAGTATGAATGAGCAGTTCTTC
TRBD1	TRBV18	once	TRBJ2-5	CASSPLGTGHQETQYF	TGTGCCAGCTCACCCTTAGGGACAGGACATCAAGAGACCCAGTACTTC
.	TRBV6-4	.	TRBJ2-1	CASSDSAGTYNEQFF	TGTGCCAGCAGTGACTCGGCGGGGACCTACAATGAGCAGTTCTTC
.	TRBV9	.	TRBJ1-2	CASSVAEGPGYTF	TGTGCCAGCAGCGTAGCTGAGGGCCCGGGCTACACCTTC
.	TRBV15	.	TRBJ2-7	CATSQVDEQYF	TGTGCCACCAGCCAGGTTGACGAGCAGTACTTC
.	TRBV7-2	.	TRBJ2-3	CASSQGDTQYF	TGTGCCAGCAGCCAGGGAGATACGCAGTATTTT
TRBD2	TRBV5-6	many	TRBJ2-5	CASSPTPTSGRYF	TGTGCCAGCAGCCCTACACCGACTAGCGGGAGATACTTC
.	TRBV6-5	.	TRBJ1-1	CASSFSGNTEAFF	TGTGCCAGCAGTTTTTCGGGGAACACTGAAGCTTTCTTT
.	TRBV9	few	TRBJ2-2	CASSVATSGELFF	TGTGCCAGCAGCGTAGCTACGTCCGGGGAGCTGTTTTTT
TRBD2	TRBV7-2	.	TRBJ2-3	CASSLLGAGGQRTDTQYF	TGTGCCAGCAGCCTCCTCGGTGCGGGAGGGCAGAGGACAGATACGCAGTATTTT
TRBD1	TRBV27	.	TRBJ1-1	CASSFYRGRDTEAFF	TGTGCCAGCAGTTTCTACAGGGGAAGGGACACTGAAGCTTTCTTT
TRBD1	TRBV28	.	TRBJ1-4	CASRDWDRTNEKLFF	TGTGCCAGCAGGGACTGGGACAGAACTAATGAAAAACTGTTTTTT
TRBD2	TRBV9	.	TRBJ2-2	CASSTPGTTSNTGELFF	TGTGCCAGCAGCACCCCCGGGACTACCTCGAACACCGGGGAGCTGTTTTTT
TRBD1	TRBV7-9	.	TRBJ2-7	CASSRPPGQGAEQYF	TGTGCCAGCAGCCGACCGCCGGGACAGGGGGCCGAGCAGTACTTC
TRBD1	TRBV7-2	.	TRBJ1-3	CASSQRTGAGNTIYF	TGTGCCAGCAGCCAACGGACAGGGGCAGGAAACACCATATATTTT
TRBD1	TRBV5-6	.	TRBJ1-2	CASSLWTGVGYTF	TGTGCCAGCAGCTTGTGGACAGGGGTCGGCTACACCTTC
.	TRBV10-3	.	TRBJ1-1	CAISEGRTEANTEAFF	TGTGCCATCAGTGAAGGCAGGACTGAGGCGAACACTGAAGCTTTCTTT
.	TRBV5-6	.	TRBJ2-1	CASSLVVGADNEQFF	TGTGCCAGCAGCTTGGTCGTAGGGGCGGACAATGAGCAGTTCTTC
TRBD1	TRBV11-2	.	TRBJ1-1	CASSPTQGANLLNTEAFF	TGTGCCAGCAGCCCCACTCAGGGGGCCAATCTCCTTAACACTGAAGCTTTCTTT
.	TRBV6-5	.	TRBJ2-4	CASSYYPTGAKNIQYF	TGTGCCAGCAGTTACTACCCGACTGGAGCCAAAAACATTCAGTACTTC
.	TRBV5-4	.	TRBJ2-3	CASSFSSYSTDTQYF	TGTGCCAGCAGCTTTTCAAGCTATAGCACAGATACGCAGTATTTT
TRBD1	TRBV28	.	TRBJ1-2	CASSLTGAYGYTF	TGTGCCAGCAGTTTGACAGGGGCTTATGGCTACACCTTC
TRBD1	TRBV6-1	.	TRBJ1-1	CASMRDRDTEAFF	TGTGCCAGCATGAGGGACAGGGACACTGAAGCTTTCTTT
.	TRBV11-2	.	TRBJ2-7	CASSLPGDYEQYF	TGTGCCAGCAGCTTGCCCGGGGACTACGAGCAGTACTTC
TRBD1	TRBV5-1	.	TRBJ1-6	CASSSGQGAYNSPLHF	TGCGCCAGCAGCTCCGGACAGGGGGCATATAATTCACCCCTCCACTTT
TRBD2	TRBV29-1	.	TRBJ2-1	CSVDGTSSYNEQFF	TGCAGCGTCGACGGGACTAGCAGCTACAATGAGCAGTTCTTC
.	TRBV19	few	TRBJ1-2	CASSNRGGRYTF	TGTGCCAGTAGTAACCGCGGGGGTCGCTACACCTTC
.	TRBV19	.	TRBJ1-1	CASTAGWLNTEAFF	TGTGCCAGTACCGCGGGATGGCTAAACACTGAAGCTTTCTTT
.	TRBV6-5	few	TRBJ1-1	CASSYSRWQNTEAFF	TGTGCCAGCAGTTACTCGCGGTGGCAGAACACTGAAGCTTTCTTT
.	TRBV7-6	once	TRBJ2-7	CASSPQYGYEQYF	TGTGCCAGCTCCCCACAATATGGTTACGAGCAGTACTTC
.	TRBV9	.	TRBJ1-2	CASSERVRGYTF	TGTGCCAGCAGCGAGAGGGTACGGGGCTACACCTTC
TRBD2	TRBV11-3	.	TRBJ2-4	CASSLVGERGRAKNIQYF	TGTGCCAGCAGCCTGGTAGGGGAGCGGGGAAGAGCCAAAAACATTCAGTACTTC
TRBD1	TRBV6-1	.	TRBJ2-5	CASSDIRRQGARETQYF	TGTGCCAGCAGTGACATAAGGAGGCAGGGGGCGAGGGAGACCCAGTACTTC
.	TRBV11-2	few	TRBJ2-5	CASSRQETQYF	TGTGCCAGCAGCCGCCAAGAGACCCAGTACTTC
.	TRBV19	.	TRBJ2-7	CASSITRGTSDEQYF	TGTGCCAGTAGTATTACCAGGGGAACTTCCGACGAGCAGTACTTC
.	TRBV4-3	once	TRBJ2-7	CASSQYISYEQYF	TGCGCCAGCAGCCAGTACATCTCCTACGAGCAGTACTTC
TRBD1	TRBV2	few	TRBJ1-4	CASRATGNNEKLFF	TGTGCCAGCAGAGCGACAGGGAATAATGAAAAACTGTTTTTT
.	TRBV5-5	.	TRBJ1-3	CASSSVVGNTIYF	TGTGCCAGCAGCTCGGTGGTTGGAAACACCATATATTTT
.	TRBV18	.	TRBJ1-1	CASSLKPKTVLAGTEAFF	TGTGCCAGCTCACTAAAACCTAAGACAGTTTTGGCCGGCACTGAAGCTTTCTTT
TRBD1	TRBV4-2	once	TRBJ1-2	CASSHSTGEGYTF	TGTGCCAGCAGCCATTCGACAGGGGAAGGCTACACCTTC
.	TRBV13	.	TRBJ1-2	CASSPGQGHGYTF	TGTGCCAGCAGCCCGGGACAAGGGCACGGCTACACCTTC
TRBD2	TRBV7-2	.	TRBJ2-7	CASSPDFLAGGPDEQYF	TGTGCCAGCAGCCCCGATTTTCTAGCGGGAGGGCCGGACGAGCAGTACTTC
TRBD1	TRBV19	.	TRBJ2-5	CASSDRGQETQYF	TGTGCCAGTAGCGACAGGGGGCAAGAGACCCAGTACTTC
TRBD2	TRBV4-1	.	TRBJ2-7	CASSQDLAGVLYEQYF	TGCGCCAGCAGCCAAGATTTAGCGGGAGTGCTTTACGAGCAGTACTTC
TRBD2	TRBV6-5	.	TRBJ2-5	CASSSTSGYMETQYF	TGTGCCAGCAGTTCCACTAGCGGCTATATGGAGACCCAGTACTTC
.	TRBV7-3	.	TRBJ1-2	CASSLKGGSYGYTF	TGTGCCAGCAGCTTAAAGGGAGGGAGTTATGGCTACACCTTC